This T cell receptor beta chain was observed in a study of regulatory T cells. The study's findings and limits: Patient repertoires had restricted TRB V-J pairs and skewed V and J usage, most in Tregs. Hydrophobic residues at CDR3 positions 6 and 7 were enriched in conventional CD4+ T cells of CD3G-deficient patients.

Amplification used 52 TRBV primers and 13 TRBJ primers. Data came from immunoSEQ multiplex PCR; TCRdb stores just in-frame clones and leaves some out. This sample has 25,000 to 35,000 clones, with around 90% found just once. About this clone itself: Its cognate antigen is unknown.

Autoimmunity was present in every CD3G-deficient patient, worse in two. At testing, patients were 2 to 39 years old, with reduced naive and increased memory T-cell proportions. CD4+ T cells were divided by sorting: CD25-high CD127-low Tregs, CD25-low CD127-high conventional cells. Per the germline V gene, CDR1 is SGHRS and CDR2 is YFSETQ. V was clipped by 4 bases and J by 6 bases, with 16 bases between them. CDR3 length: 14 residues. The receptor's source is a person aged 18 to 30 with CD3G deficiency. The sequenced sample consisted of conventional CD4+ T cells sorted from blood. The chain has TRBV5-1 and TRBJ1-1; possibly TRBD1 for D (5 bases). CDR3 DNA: TGCGCCAGCAGCCCCACGGCCGGGGGAGCTGAAGCTTTCTTT. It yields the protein CASSPTAGGAEAFF.